These 23 T cell receptor beta chains share one sample of origin, sequenced in a study of blood T cells in healthy people across ages. A J-beta primer mix and a sample-barcoded 5' primer were used in a second PCR of about 7 to 12 cycles. MiXCR, applied by TCRdb to the 5' RACE reads, yields one record per CDR3 protein. In the table there are about 1.6 million distinct CDR3 sequences, around 36% of which are singletons. Sequencing was done on a sample of blood. All receptors come from a woman aged 30 to 39 in good health.

V usage is TRBV7-3 and J usage is TRBJ2-3; D might be TRBD2 (5 bases). CDR3 length: 14 amino acids. V gave up 0 bases and J gave up 11 bases, with 15 bases separating them. Germline V gene data show CDR1 as SGHTA and CDR2 as FQGTGA. The CDR3 DNA follows: TGTGCCAGCAGCTTAACGGCGTTCGGGAATGAGCAGTATTTT. Translating it yields CASSLTAFGNEQYF.

V usage is TRBV20-1 and J usage is TRBJ2-4, with D possibly matching TRBD2 (5 bases). V was pared by 7 bases and J by 1 base, with 20 bases between. The CDR3 length is 16 residues. Germline assignment: CDR1 DFQATT and CDR2 SNEGSKA (reference sequence). The CDR3 reads CSVRSGRRSAKNIQYF. The CDR3, as DNA: TGCAGTGTTCGAAGCGGCAGGAGGTCTGCCAAAAACATTCAGTACTTC.

This clonotype was detected only once. The chain combines TRBV20-1 with TRBJ2-1, with D unresolved. Germline CDR1 DFQATT, CDR2 SNEGSKA (reference sequence). The CDR3 is 13 amino acids. Trimming removed 6 bases at V and 7 bases at J, with 16 bases between. CDR3 sequence: CSANVKGLNEQFF. The CDR3 DNA reads as TGCAGTGCGAACGTGAAGGGTTTGAATGAGCAGTTCTTC.

In its sample, this clonotype was seen a few times. The chain carries TRBV3-1 and TRBJ2-6; 9 bases are a match to TRBD1. Germline assignment: CDR1 LGHDT and CDR2 YNNKEL (reference sequence). The CDR3 has 17 residues. V shed 2 bases, J shed 4 bases, and the junction held 6 bases outside the gene matches. The CDR3 sequence is CASSQSDRGTGANVLTF. The CDR3, as DNA: TGTGCCAGCAGCCAATCGGACAGGGGAACCGGGGCCAACGTCCTGACTTTC.

This clonotype has just a few counts. The chain joins TRBV10-3 to TRBJ1-4; no reliable D call. CDR3 size: 15 residues. V dropped 2 bases and J dropped 10 bases, with 17 bases sitting between them. Germline V gene data show CDR1 as ENHRY and CDR2 as SYGVKD. CDR3 coding DNA: TGTGCCATCAGTGAGCACCTCGATTTTACGGGAAAACTGTTTTTT. Translated: CAISEHLDFTGKLFF.

This rearrangement joins TRBV27 to TRBJ2-7; D is uncertain. CDR1 and CDR2 (germline): MNHEY, SMNVEV (reference sequence). The CDR3 extends over 14 amino acids. Trimming took off 2 bases at V and 4 bases at J, with 12 bases between the two ends. The CDR3 spells CASSLAENHYEQYF. The CDR3 DNA reads TGTGCCAGCAGTTTAGCGGAGAATCATTACGAGCAGTACTTC.

This clonotype was detected many times. This chain connects TRBV29-1 to TRBJ2-7; 8 nucleotides line up with TRBD1. Germline CDR1 SQVTM, CDR2 ANQGSEA. Trimming cost V 7 bases and J 4 bases; bases outside gene matches: 9. The CDR3 sequence is 13 residues long. The CDR3 loop reads CSAGTGGRYEQYF. The CDR3 DNA sequence: TGCAGCGCCGGGACAGGTGGAAGATACGAGCAGTACTTC.

The chain couples TRBV2 to TRBJ2-7; the D is unclear. The CDR3 sequence is 12 residues long. Germline CDR1 SNHLY, CDR2 FYNNEI. Trimming cost V 6 bases and J 1 base, with 7 bases left between them. CDR3 sequence reads: CASRTFSYEQYF. CDR3 bases: TGTGCCAGCAGGACATTTTCCTACGAGCAGTACTTC.

The rearrangement joins TRBV9 to TRBJ1-4, with 8 bases lining up with TRBD1. The CDR3 loop spans 16 amino acids. Germline assignment: CDR1 SGDLS and CDR2 YYNGEE. V trimming: 5 bases; J trimming: 5 bases; junction bases outside the gene matches: 11. The CDR3: CASSEGTTGVNEKLFF. CDR3 coding DNA: TGTGCCAGCAGTGAGGGGACGACAGGGGTGAATGAAAAACTGTTTTTT.

This clonotype was seen a few times. V gene TRBV12-3 or TRBV12-4 combines with J gene TRBJ1-2, with TRBD1 matching over 7 bases. The CDR3 runs 16 residues. The trim removed 3 bases at V and 0 bases at J, leaving 7 bases unmatched. CDR3 sequence reads: CASSFGTASPNYGYTF. CDR3 bases: TGTGCCAGCAGTTTTGGGACAGCGTCTCCTAACTATGGCTACACCTTC.

This clonotype turned up a few times. CDR3 loop: CSARVGRGQETQYF. In DNA, the CDR3 is TGCAGTGCTAGAGTTGGTCGGGGCCAAGAGACCCAGTACTTC. The chain has TRBV20-1 and TRBJ2-5; possibly TRBD2 for D (5 bases). This CDR3 is 14 amino acids long. Germline CDR1 DFQATT, CDR2 SNEGSKA (reference sequence). Trimming took 1 base from V and 1 from J, leaving 10 bases between them.

The rearrangement joins TRBV7-9 to TRBJ1-1; 8 nucleotides line up with TRBD1. This CDR3 is 12 amino acids long. From germline, CDR1 is SEHNR and CDR2 FQNEAQ (reference sequence). V was pared by 6 bases and J by 8 bases, with 5 bases of the junction left unmatched. Written as DNA, the CDR3 is TGTGCCAGCAGTATGACAGGGGTGGAAGCTTTCTTT. The encoded protein is CASSMTGVEAFF. Supplemented by reference TRBV7-9 and TRBJ1-1, the full variable domain reads DTGVSQNPRHKITKRGQNVTFRCDPISEHNRLYWYRQTLGQGPEFLTYFQNEAQLEKSRLLSDRFSAERPKGSFSTLEIQRTEQGDSAMYLCASSMTGVEAFFGQGTRLTVV.

This clonotype was detected a few times. This rearrangement joins TRBV5-4 to TRBJ2-1; perhaps D is TRBD1 or TRBD2 (6 bases each). Per the germline V gene, CDR1 is SGHNT and CDR2 is YYREEE (reference sequence). The CDR3 has 13 residues. With 4 bases removed from V and 9 bases from J, the gap between germline ends came to 14 bases. Here the CDR3 DNA reads TGTGCCAGCAGCACGGGGGCTGCTGGTGAGCAGTTCTTC. It is translated as CASSTGAAGEQFF.

In DNA, the CDR3 is TGTGCCTGGACTAGCGAGCTAACAGATACGCAGTATTTT. Protein product: CAWTSELTDTQYF. This rearrangement joins TRBV30 to TRBJ2-3; maybe TRBD2 (6 bases). V was trimmed by 4 bases and J by 3 bases, leaving 11 bases between them. The CDR3 spans 13 residues. The germline CDR1 and CDR2 sequences are GTSNPN and SVGIG (reference sequence).

This clonotype has only a few counts. The rearrangement joins TRBV20-1 to TRBJ1-4; 7 bases fit TRBD1. Germline-derived CDR1 and CDR2 are DFQATT and SNEGSKA (reference sequence). CDR3 length: 12 residues. Trimming cost V 6 bases and J 7 bases; bases outside gene matches: 5. The CDR3 sequence: CSAPDRTEKLFF. DNA for the CDR3: TGCAGTGCGCCGGACAGGACTGAAAAACTGTTTTTT.

In its sample, this clonotype was seen a few times. The genes are TRBV6-1 and TRBJ2-1; TRBD1 or TRBD2 may be the D gene (5 bases each). Germline V gene lookup returns CDR1 MNHNS and CDR2 SASEGT. V lost 3 bases to trimming and J lost 5 bases, with 14 bases between them. The CDR3 is 15 residues long. CDR3 in amino acids: CASSDTRQSNNEQFF. The CDR3 coding sequence is TGTGCCAGCAGTGACACTAGACAGTCCAACAATGAGCAGTTCTTC.

The rearrangement links TRBV7-9 to TRBJ1-2; no clear D. With 10 bases removed from V and 0 bases from J, the gap between germline ends came to 12 bases. CDR3 length: 13 residues. Per the germline V gene, CDR1 is SEHNR and CDR2 is FQNEAQ (reference sequence). The CDR3 spells CATLGSPNYGYTF. The CDR3 DNA is TGTGCCACTCTAGGGTCGCCTAACTATGGCTACACCTTC.

The genes are TRBV7-9 and TRBJ2-6; D assignment may be TRBD1 or TRBD2 (5 bases each). The germline CDR1 and CDR2 sequences are SEHNR and FQNEAQ (reference sequence). This CDR3 is 17 amino acids long. The V gene lost 4 bases and the J gene lost 0 bases, with 13 bases spanning the gap. CDR3 region: CASSYTGPRSGANVLTF. The CDR3 nucleotides read TGTGCCAGCAGCTATACGGGACCGCGCTCTGGGGCCAACGTCCTGACTTTC.

V and J are TRBV6-2 or TRBV6-3 and TRBJ2-3; 15 bases fit TRBD2. The CDR3 is made up of 18 amino acids. V shed 7 bases and J 2 bases; nucleotides not matched to a gene: 10. CDR1 is MNHEY and CDR2 is SVGEGT in the germline V gene. CDR3 sequence reads: CASTPGLAGGRDTDTQYF. The CDR3 nucleotides read TGTGCCAGCACCCCGGGACTAGCGGGAGGCAGGGACACAGATACGCAGTATTTT.

The chain is built from TRBV6-1 and TRBJ2-3, with D uncertain. V was cut by 5 bases and J by 0 bases, with 9 bases left in between. There are 14 residues in the CDR3. Germline CDR1 is MNHNS and CDR2 is SASEGT. CDR3 sequence: CASSHRDSTDTQYF. CDR3 coding DNA: TGTGCCAGCAGTCACCGAGACAGCACAGATACGCAGTATTTT.

The chain recombines TRBV6-2 or TRBV6-3 with TRBJ2-7; a weak D match, TRBD2 (6 bases). The V gene lost 7 bases and the J gene lost 3 bases, with 13 bases spanning the gap. The CDR3 spans 13 residues. Germline V gene data show CDR1 as MNHEY and CDR2 as SVGEGT. This chain's CDR3 is CASNLAKHYEQYF. The CDR3 DNA follows: TGTGCCAGCAATCTAGCGAAACACTACGAGCAGTACTTC.

This clonotype was seen a few times. The rearrangement uses TRBV11-3 and TRBJ2-1; perhaps TRBD2 as D (5 bases). Germline values: CDR1 SGHNT, CDR2 YENEEA. V gave up 0 bases and J gave up 7 bases, with 19 bases separating them. The CDR3 is made up of 17 amino acids. CDR3 bases: TGTGCCAGCAGCTTAGATCTCCCAGCGGAGGAGATTAATGAGCAGTTCTTC. Translating it yields CASSLDLPAEEINEQFF.

Remarks on this clonotype: This clone may be a read error of a much larger clone one base away. The rearrangement links TRBV4-1 to TRBJ2-1; TRBD2 aligns across 14 bases. Germline values: CDR1 MGHRA, CDR2 YSYEKL. The CDR3 has 18 residues. The CDR3 DNA follows: TGCGCCAGCAGCCCTGGACTAGCGGGGGGTGGTTCCTACAATAAGCAGTTCTTC. Its protein product is CASSPGLAGGGSYNKQFF.